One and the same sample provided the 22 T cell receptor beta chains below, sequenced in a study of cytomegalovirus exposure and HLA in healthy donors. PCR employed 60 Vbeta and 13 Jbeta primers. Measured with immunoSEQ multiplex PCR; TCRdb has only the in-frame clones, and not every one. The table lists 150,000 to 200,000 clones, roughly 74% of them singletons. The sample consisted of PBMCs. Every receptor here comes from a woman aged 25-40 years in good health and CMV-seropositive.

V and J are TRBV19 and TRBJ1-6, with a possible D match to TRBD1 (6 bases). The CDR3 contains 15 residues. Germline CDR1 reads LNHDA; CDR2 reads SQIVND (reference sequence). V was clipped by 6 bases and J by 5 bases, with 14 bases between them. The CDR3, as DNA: TGTGCCAGTAGCCCCACAGGACAGCATAATTCACCCCTCCACTTT. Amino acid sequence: CASSPTGQHNSPLHF.

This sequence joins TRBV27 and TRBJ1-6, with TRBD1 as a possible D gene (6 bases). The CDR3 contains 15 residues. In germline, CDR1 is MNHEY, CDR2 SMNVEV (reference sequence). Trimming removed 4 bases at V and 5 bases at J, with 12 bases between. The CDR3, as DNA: TGTGCCAGCAGTTCGCAGGGGATGGATAATTCACCCCTCCACTTT. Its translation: CASSSQGMDNSPLHF.

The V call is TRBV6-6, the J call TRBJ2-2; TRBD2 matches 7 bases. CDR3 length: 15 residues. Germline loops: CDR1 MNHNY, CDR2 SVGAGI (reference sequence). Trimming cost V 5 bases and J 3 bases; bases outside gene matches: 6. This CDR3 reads CASSLRGTYTGELFF. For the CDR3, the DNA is TGTGCCAGCAGTCTGCGGGGGACCTACACCGGGGAGCTGTTTTTT.

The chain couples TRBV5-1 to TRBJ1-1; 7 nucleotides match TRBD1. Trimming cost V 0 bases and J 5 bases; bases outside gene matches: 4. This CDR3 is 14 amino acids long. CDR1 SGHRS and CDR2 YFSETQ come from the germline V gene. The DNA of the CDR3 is TGCGCCAGCAGCTTGGCCCGGGACAGAACTGAAGCTTTCTTT. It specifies CASSLARDRTEAFF. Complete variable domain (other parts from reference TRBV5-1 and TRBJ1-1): KAGVTQTPRYLIKTRGQQVTLSCSPISGHRSVSWYQQTPGQGLQFLFEYFSETQRNKGNFPGRFSGRQFSNSRSEMNVSTLELGDSALYLCASSLARDRTEAFFGQGTRLTVV.

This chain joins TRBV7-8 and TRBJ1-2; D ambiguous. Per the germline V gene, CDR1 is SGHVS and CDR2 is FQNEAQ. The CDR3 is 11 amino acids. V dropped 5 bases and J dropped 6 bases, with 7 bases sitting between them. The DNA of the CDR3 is TGTGCCAGCAGCCCTCTTAATGGCTACACCTTC. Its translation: CASSPLNGYTF.

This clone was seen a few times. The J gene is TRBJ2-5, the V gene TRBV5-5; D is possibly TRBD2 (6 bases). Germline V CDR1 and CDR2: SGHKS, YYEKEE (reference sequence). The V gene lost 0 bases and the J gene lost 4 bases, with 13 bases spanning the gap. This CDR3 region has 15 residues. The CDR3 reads CASSLGASESETQYF. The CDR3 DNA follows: TGTGCCAGCAGCTTGGGAGCTAGCGAGTCAGAGACCCAGTACTTC. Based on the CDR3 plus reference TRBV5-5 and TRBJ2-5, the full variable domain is DAGVTQSPTHLIKTRGQQVTLRCSPISGHKSVSWYQQVLGQGPQFIFQYYEKEERGRGNFPDRFSARQFPNYSSELNVNALLLGDSALYLCASSLGASESETQYFGPGTRLLVL.

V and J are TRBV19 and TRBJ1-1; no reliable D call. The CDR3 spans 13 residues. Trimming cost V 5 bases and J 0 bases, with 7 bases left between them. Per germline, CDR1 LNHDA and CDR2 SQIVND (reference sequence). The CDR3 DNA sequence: TGTGCCAGTAGTCAGCAGGTGAACACTGAAGCTTTCTTT. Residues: CASSQQVNTEAFF. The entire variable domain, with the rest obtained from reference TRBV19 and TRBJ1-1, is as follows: DGGITQSPKYLFRKEGQNVTLSCEQNLNHDAMYWYRQDPGQGLRLIYYSQIVNDFQKGDIAEGYSVSREKKESFPLTVTSAQKNPTAFYLCASSQQVNTEAFFGQGTRLTVV.

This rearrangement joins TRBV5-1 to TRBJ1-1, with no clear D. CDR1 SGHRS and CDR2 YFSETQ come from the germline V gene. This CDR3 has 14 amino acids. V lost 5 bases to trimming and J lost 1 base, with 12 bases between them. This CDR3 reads CASRLESWNTEAFF. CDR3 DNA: TGCGCCAGCAGGCTTGAGAGCTGGAACACTGAAGCTTTCTTT.

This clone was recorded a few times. The DNA for the CDR3 is TGTGCCAGCAGCTTAGAACAGTCCCAAGAGACCCAGTACTTC. It is translated as CASSLEQSQETQYF. The chain links TRBV5-4 to TRBJ2-5; D gene unclear. The CDR3 sequence is 14 residues long. Germline V gives CDR1 SGHNT, CDR2 YYREEE (reference sequence). V lost 2 bases and J lost 1, with 9 bases in between.

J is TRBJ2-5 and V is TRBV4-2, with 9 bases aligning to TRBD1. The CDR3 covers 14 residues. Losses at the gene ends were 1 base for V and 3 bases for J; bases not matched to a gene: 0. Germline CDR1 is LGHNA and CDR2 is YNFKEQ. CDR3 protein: CASSQGDREETQYF. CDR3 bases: TGTGCCAGCAGCCAAGGGGACAGGGAAGAGACCCAGTACTTC.

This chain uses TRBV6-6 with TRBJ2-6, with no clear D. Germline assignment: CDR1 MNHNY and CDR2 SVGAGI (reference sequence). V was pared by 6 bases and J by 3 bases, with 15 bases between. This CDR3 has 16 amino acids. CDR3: CASSPAQVHGANVLTF. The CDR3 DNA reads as TGTGCCAGCAGCCCCGCCCAGGTTCATGGGGCCAACGTCCTGACTTTC.

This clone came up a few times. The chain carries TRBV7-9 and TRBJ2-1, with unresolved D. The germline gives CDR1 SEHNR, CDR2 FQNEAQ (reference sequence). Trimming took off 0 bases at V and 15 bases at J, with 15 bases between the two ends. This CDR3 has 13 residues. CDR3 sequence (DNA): TGTGCCAGCAGCTTAGCTCGGTTTGGCCGGAGGTTCTTC. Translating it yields CASSLARFGRRFF.

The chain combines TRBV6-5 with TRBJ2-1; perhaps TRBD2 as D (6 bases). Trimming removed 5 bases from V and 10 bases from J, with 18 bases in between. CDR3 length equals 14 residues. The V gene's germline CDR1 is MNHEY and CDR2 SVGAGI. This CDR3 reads CASSTPRSGGEQFF. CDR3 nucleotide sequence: TGTGCCAGCAGTACCCCAAGGTCTGGGGGGGAGCAGTTCTTC.

CDR3 nucleotides: TGTGCCAGCAGCTTGGACCCTAGCGGGAGGGTAGAGCAGTTCTTC. This codes for CASSLDPSGRVEQFF. This sequence joins TRBV11-3 and TRBJ2-1; 12 nucleotides line up with TRBD2. Germline CDR1 is SGHNT and CDR2 is YENEEA. CDR3 length equals 15 residues. The ends lost 3 bases at V and 10 bases at J; junction bases unmatched: 7. Together with reference TRBV11-3 and TRBJ2-1, the CDR3 gives the full variable domain: EAGVVQSPRYKIIEKKQPVAFWCNPISGHNTLYWYLQNLGQGPELLIRYENEEAVDDSQLPKDRFSAERLKGVDSTLKIQPAELGDSAVYLCASSLDPSGRVEQFFGPGTRLTVL.

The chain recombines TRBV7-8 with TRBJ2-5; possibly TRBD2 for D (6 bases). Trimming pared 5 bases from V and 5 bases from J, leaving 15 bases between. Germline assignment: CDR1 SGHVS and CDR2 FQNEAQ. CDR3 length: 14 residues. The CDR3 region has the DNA TGTGCCAGCAGCCCCAAGGAGGGGAGGGAGACCCAGTACTTC. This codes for CASSPKEGRETQYF.

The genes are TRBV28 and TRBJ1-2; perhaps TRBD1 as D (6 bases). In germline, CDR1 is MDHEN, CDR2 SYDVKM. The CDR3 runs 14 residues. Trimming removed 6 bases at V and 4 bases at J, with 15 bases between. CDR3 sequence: CASSLMGGGYGYTF. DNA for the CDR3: TGTGCCAGCAGCTTAATGGGAGGGGGCTATGGCTACACCTTC.

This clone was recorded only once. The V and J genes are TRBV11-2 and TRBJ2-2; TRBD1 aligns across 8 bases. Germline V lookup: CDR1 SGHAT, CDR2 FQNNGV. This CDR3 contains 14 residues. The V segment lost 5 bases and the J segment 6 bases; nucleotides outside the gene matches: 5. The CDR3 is CASSRTGFAGELFF. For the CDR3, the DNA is TGTGCCAGCAGCCGGACAGGGTTTGCCGGGGAGCTGTTTTTT.

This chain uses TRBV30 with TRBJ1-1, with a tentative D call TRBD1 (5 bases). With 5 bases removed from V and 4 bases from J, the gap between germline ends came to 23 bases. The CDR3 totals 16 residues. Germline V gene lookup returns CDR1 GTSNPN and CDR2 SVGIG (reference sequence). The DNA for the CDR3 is TGTGCCTGGTATAAGCGGGGACGGAATGACGGCACTGAAGCTTTCTTT. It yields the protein CAWYKRGRNDGTEAFF.

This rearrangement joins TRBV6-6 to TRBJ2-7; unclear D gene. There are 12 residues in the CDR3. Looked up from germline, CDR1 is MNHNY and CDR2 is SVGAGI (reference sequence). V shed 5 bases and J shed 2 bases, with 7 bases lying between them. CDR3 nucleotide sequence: TGTGCCAGCAGTCAACGGGCCTACGAGCAGTACTTC. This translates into CASSQRAYEQYF.

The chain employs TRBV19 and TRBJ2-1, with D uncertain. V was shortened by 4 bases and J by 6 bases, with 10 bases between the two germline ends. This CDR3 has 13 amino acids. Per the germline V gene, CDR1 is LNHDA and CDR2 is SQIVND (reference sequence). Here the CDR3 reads CASSSGGVNEQFF. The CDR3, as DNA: TGTGCCAGTAGTAGCGGCGGTGTCAATGAGCAGTTCTTC.

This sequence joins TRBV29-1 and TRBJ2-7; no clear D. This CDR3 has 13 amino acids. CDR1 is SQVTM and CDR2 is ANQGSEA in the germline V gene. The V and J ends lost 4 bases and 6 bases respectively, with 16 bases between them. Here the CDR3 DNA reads TGCAGCGTTGGTGAAGTCACCACGGGCGAGCAGTACTTC. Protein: CSVGEVTTGEQYF.

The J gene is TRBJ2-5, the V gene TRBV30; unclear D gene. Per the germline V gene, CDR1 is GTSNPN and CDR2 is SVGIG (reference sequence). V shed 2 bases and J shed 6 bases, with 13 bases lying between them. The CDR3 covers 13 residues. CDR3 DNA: TGTGCCTGGAGTCTTGGCCATATGAAGACCCAGTACTTC. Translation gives CAWSLGHMKTQYF. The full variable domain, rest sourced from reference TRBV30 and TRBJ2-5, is SQTIHQWPATLVQPVGSPLSLECTVEGTSNPNLYWYRQAAGRGLQLLFYSVGIGQISSEVPQNLSASRPQDRQFILSSKKLLLSDSGFYLCAWSLGHMKTQYFGPGTRLLVL.